This TCR beta chain is drawn from a study of chemoradiotherapy in HPV16-positive cancers. In the study overall: Functional T-cell assays on a couple of HPV16-positive patients' cells defined candidate HPV-specific clones and common TCR motifs.

Study-level points and caveats: Non-HPV-specific T cells did not expand in tumors during treatment, whereas candidate HPV-specific clones and E7-related motifs did. The functional HPV-specific definition rests on just a couple of HPV16-positive patients.

Trimming removed 1 base from V and 8 bases from J, with 12 bases in between. Germline CDR1 SGHTA, CDR2 FQGNSA. The CDR3 has 13 residues. Sequencing used immunoSEQ multiplex PCR; TCRdb keeps in-frame clones, though not all of them. The sample yields about 15,000 clones, roughly three quarters seen once. In regard to this clone: Its matching antigen is unknown.

Samples were taken several times over chemoradiotherapy. The clonotype comes from a human donor with HPV-associated anogenital cancer. This chain links TRBV7-2 with TRBJ2-7; D remains unclear. The sample was collected from a patient who underwent chemoradiotherapy. The CDR3 reads CASSLDGGFKQYF. As DNA, the CDR3 is TGTGCCAGCAGCTTAGACGGCGGTTTCAAGCAGTACTTC.